The subject of this entry is one T cell receptor (beta chain). The source of the sample is a study of blood T cell repertoires in COVID-19. Original processing notes: Estimation of nucleated cell counts was performed using reference gene primer amplification. The method was immunoSEQ multiplex PCR; TCRdb's version includes in-frame clones alone and lacks a portion of them. V, J and clone size reflect that table, while D and trimming were determined from the DNA. Here the sample spans under 200,000 clones, approximately 80% being singletons. Germline loops: CDR1 SNHLY, CDR2 FYNNEI. The CDR3 extends over 15 amino acids. The V gene end was trimmed by 2 bases and the J gene end by 2 bases; junction bases not matched to a gene: 2.

The V call is TRBV2, the J call TRBJ2-1; TRBD2 matches at 8 bases. What was sequenced was peripheral blood. This clonotype was obtained from a man aged 65 to 85 who had recovered from COVID-19. DNA for the CDR3: TGTGCCAGCAGTGAAACTAGCGGAACCTACAATGAGCAGTTCTTC. The encoded protein is CASSETSGTYNEQFF.